Shown below are 23 T cell receptor beta chains from a single sample sequenced in a study of shared clonotypes between healthy human individuals. Sequencing was performed with immunoSEQ multiplex PCR; in TCRdb, only in-frame clones are kept and a portion is missing. Of approximately 2,000,000 clones listed, 80% to 95% are singletons. Terminally differentiated effector memory CD45RA+ cells were excluded from the naive CD8 cells, which were CD45RO-negative and positively selected for CCR7. Sequenced sample: naive CD8+ T cells from PBMCs. These receptors were collected from a man aged 18 to 29 in good health. Some clones in this sample may be carry-over from other donors' samples.

Note on this clone: The identical CDR3 is also encoded by other nucleotide sequences in the sample. CDR3 region: CAWSPPGTNDYEQYF. The CDR3, as DNA: TGTGCCTGGAGTCCCCCGGGCACTAACGACTATGAGCAGTACTTC. The chain combines TRBV30 with TRBJ2-7; tentative D call: TRBD2 (5 bases). The CDR3 contains 15 residues. The germline V gene has CDR1 GTSNPN and CDR2 SVGIG (reference sequence). The V gene lost 2 bases and the J gene lost 7 bases, with 21 bases spanning the gap.

This clone was seen only once. V and J are TRBV6-1 and TRBJ1-4, with a weak D call TRBD1 (5 bases). Germline V lookup: CDR1 MNHNS, CDR2 SASEGT. The CDR3 length is 16 residues. Trimming pared 2 bases from V and 5 bases from J, leaving 15 bases between. CDR3 bases: TGTGCCAGCAGTGAAATAGTCCGGGACTTAAATGAAAAACTGTTTTTT. Encoded protein: CASSEIVRDLNEKLFF.

This clone appeared a single time. This chain joins TRBV7-9 and TRBJ1-2; D call uncertain. Trimming removed 4 bases at V and 4 bases at J, with 16 bases between. From germline, CDR1 is SEHNR and CDR2 FQNEAQ (reference sequence). This CDR3 is built from 15 residues. In nucleotides, the CDR3 is TGTGCCAGCAGCTCCGGACTCCTCGGTAGCTATGGCTACACCTTC. It yields the protein CASSSGLLGSYGYTF.

V gene TRBV9 combines with J gene TRBJ2-6, with D hard to call. The CDR3 is made up of 17 amino acids. V was shortened by 4 bases and J by 4 bases, with 18 bases between the two germline ends. CDR1 and CDR2 from the germline V gene are SGDLS and YYNGEE. In DNA form, the CDR3 reads TGTGCCAGCAGCCTTTCCGCAGAGAGAGCCGGGGCCAACGTCCTGACTTTC. Its protein product is CASSLSAERAGANVLTF.

The chain is built from TRBV7-9 and TRBJ2-1, with D uncertain. This CDR3 is built from 13 residues. Germline V lookup: CDR1 SEHNR, CDR2 FQNEAQ (reference sequence). The V gene lost 11 bases and the J gene lost 5 bases, with 16 bases spanning the gap. The CDR3 nucleotides read TGTGCCCACTCTGTCTCGTCCCACAATGAGCAGTTCTTC. It codes for CAHSVSSHNEQFF.

This chain uses TRBV5-6 with TRBJ2-3; 9 nucleotides match TRBD2. After removal of 1 base from V and 6 bases from J, the junction contained 12 bases not matched to a gene. The CDR3 totals 17 residues. The germline V gene has CDR1 SGHDT and CDR2 YYEEEE. The CDR3 bases are TGTGCCAGCAGCTTGCGGTTTGGCGGGAGGGCGTCCGATACGCAGTATTTT. It yields the protein CASSLRFGGRASDTQYF.

This clone has a single count. The chain is built from TRBV5-1 and TRBJ2-3; 9 nucleotides match TRBD2. This CDR3 comprises 18 residues. CDR1 is SGHRS and CDR2 is YFSETQ in the germline V gene. The V segment lost 0 bases and the J segment 0 bases; nucleotides outside the gene matches: 8. CDR3 amino acids: CASSLGLAGPSSTDTQYF. CDR3 coding DNA: TGCGCCAGCAGCTTGGGGCTAGCGGGACCCTCTAGCACAGATACGCAGTATTTT.

This rearrangement joins TRBV28 to TRBJ2-1; tentatively, D is TRBD1 (6 bases). Deletions cut 4 bases from V and 4 bases from J, with 20 bases between. Germline V gene lookup returns CDR1 MDHEN and CDR2 SYDVKM. The CDR3 is made up of 17 amino acids. CDR3 protein: CASSYPVTGPAYNEQFF. Here the CDR3 DNA reads TGTGCCAGCAGTTATCCCGTGACAGGTCCGGCGTACAATGAGCAGTTCTTC.

The V call is TRBV7-6, the J call TRBJ1-4; no clear D gene. The CDR3 sequence is 13 residues long. V gave up 6 bases and J gave up 8 bases, with 13 bases separating them. Per the germline V gene, CDR1 is SGHVS and CDR2 is FNYEAQ. DNA of the CDR3: TGTGCCAGCAGGAGAAGGGATCTCGAAAAACTGTTTTTT. Translation gives CASRRRDLEKLFF.

This chain links TRBV9 with TRBJ2-7; D is unclear. Germline loops: CDR1 SGDLS, CDR2 YYNGEE. The V gene lost 0 bases and the J gene lost 0 bases, with 7 bases spanning the gap. The CDR3 totals 14 residues. In nucleotides, the CDR3 is TGTGCCAGCAGCGTAGGGTTCACCTCCTACGAGCAGTACTTC. Protein sequence: CASSVGFTSYEQYF.

The V call is TRBV5-6, the J call TRBJ1-2, with D maybe TRBD1 (5 bases). The CDR3 runs 15 residues. Germline V gene data show CDR1 as SGHDT and CDR2 as YYEEEE. The V end lost 1 base, the J end lost 5 bases, and 15 bases lay between the germline ends. The CDR3 sequence is CASSLLPGPSYGYTF. In DNA form, the CDR3 reads TGTGCCAGCAGCTTGCTTCCAGGGCCCTCTTATGGCTACACCTTC. Full variable domain (missing parts from reference TRBV5-6 and TRBJ1-2): DAGVTQSPTHLIKTRGQQVTLRCSPKSGHDTVSWYQQALGQGPQFIFQYYEEEERQRGNFPDRFSGHQFPNYSSELNVNALLLGDSALYLCASSLLPGPSYGYTFGSGTRLTVV.

On this clone itself: Given a much more abundant clone one base away, this may be a read error. In the same sample, other DNA sequences code for this CDR3. This chain links TRBV7-6 with TRBJ2-2; D is uncertain. Germline V CDR1 and CDR2: SGHVS, FNYEAQ. The V end was cut by 2 bases, the J end by 2 bases, with 6 bases between. The CDR3 consists of 14 residues. Here the CDR3 reads CASSLTRNTGELFF. In nucleotides, the CDR3 is TGTGCCAGCAGCTTAACGCGCAACACCGGGGAGCTGTTTTTT.

The rearrangement uses TRBV5-5 and TRBJ2-2; 13 bases match TRBD2. The CDR3 is 17 amino acids. Germline trimming cut 2 bases from V and 4 bases from J; bases unmatched to any gene: 5. The germline V gene encodes CDR1 SGHKS and CDR2 YYEKEE (reference sequence). CDR3 residues: CASSLLAGGPLTGELFF. As DNA, the CDR3 is TGTGCCAGCAGCTTACTAGCGGGAGGGCCTCTCACCGGGGAGCTGTTTTTT.

V is TRBV11-1 and J is TRBJ2-1, with D perhaps being TRBD1 or TRBD2 (5 bases each). Trimming cost V 5 bases and J 8 bases, with 13 bases left between them. The germline V gene encodes CDR1 SGHAT and CDR2 FQDESV (reference sequence). The CDR3 is 13 amino acids. The CDR3 DNA follows: TGTGCCAGCAGCCCCCGAGGGGTGGATGAGCAGTTCTTC. It encodes CASSPRGVDEQFF.

This clone was detected a few times. Other DNA variants within this sample encode the same CDR3. This rearrangement joins TRBV11-2 to TRBJ1-5; D is uncertain. From germline, CDR1 is SGHAT and CDR2 FQNNGV. Trimming pared 1 base from V and 2 bases from J, leaving 0 bases between. The CDR3 has 12 amino acids. The CDR3 reads CASSLGNQPQHF. CDR3 DNA: TGTGCCAGCAGCTTAGGCAATCAGCCCCAGCATTTT.

The V call is TRBV7-9, the J call TRBJ2-7; TRBD1 might be the D (5 bases). Germline V gene lookup returns CDR1 SEHNR and CDR2 FQNEAQ (reference sequence). V dropped 2 bases and J dropped 3 bases, with 11 bases sitting between them. CDR3 length: 14 residues. CDR3 sequence reads: CASSLLGRDYEQYF. As DNA, the CDR3 is TGTGCCAGCAGCTTATTGGGCAGGGACTACGAGCAGTACTTC.

The chain couples TRBV27 to TRBJ2-5; TRBD2 matches at 13 bases. The CDR3 runs to 17 residues. With V trimmed by 6 bases and J by 4 bases, 11 bases remained unmatched. Germline CDR1 reads MNHEY; CDR2 reads SMNVEV (reference sequence). CDR3 DNA: TGTGCCAGCAGCTCCCTCGGGACTAGCGGGATAGGAGAGACCCAGTACTTC. Protein sequence: CASSSLGTSGIGETQYF.

This rearrangement joins TRBV5-1 to TRBJ1-1; TRBD1 agrees at 8 bases. The CDR3 loop spans 14 amino acids. Looked up from germline, CDR1 is SGHRS and CDR2 is YFSETQ. Trimming removed 0 bases from V and 5 bases from J; junction bases left unmatched: 3. The CDR3, as DNA: TGCGCCAGCAGCTTGGCAGGGGGCCAAACTGAAGCTTTCTTT. This translates into CASSLAGGQTEAFF.

The genes are TRBV21-1 and TRBJ1-3; the table names TRBD1, a call not compared with the DNA. TRBV21-1 counts as a pseudogene. This CDR3 is 15 amino acids long. CDR3 DNA: TGTGCCAGCAGCACCCGACAGGACTCTGGAAACACCATATATTTT. It encodes CASSTRQDSGNTIYF.

In this sample, this clone turned up once. The chain has TRBV27 and TRBJ1-1; no firm D call. Germline V gene lookup returns CDR1 MNHEY and CDR2 SMNVEV (reference sequence). V was trimmed by 2 bases and J by 5 bases, leaving 9 bases between them. CDR3 length: 13 amino acids. CDR3 nucleotides: TGTGCCAGCAGTTTAAGGGAGAGTACTGAAGCTTTCTTT. This gives the protein CASSLRESTEAFF.

The chain joins TRBV7-8 to TRBJ1-5; D remains unclear. Germline CDR1 SGHVS, CDR2 FQNEAQ. This CDR3 is 15 amino acids long. V was trimmed by 2 bases and J by 0 bases, leaving 8 bases between them. CDR3 loop: CASSLFVVSNQPQHF. CDR3 sequence (DNA): TGTGCCAGCAGCTTATTTGTGGTTAGCAATCAGCCCCAGCATTTT.

V and J are TRBV2 and TRBJ2-3; D not certain. Trimming pared 7 bases from V and 6 bases from J, leaving 14 bases between. Looked up from germline, CDR1 is SNHLY and CDR2 is FYNNEI. CDR3 length: 13 amino acids. The CDR3 sequence: CASTPAPSDTQYF. Written as DNA, the CDR3 is TGTGCCAGCACTCCGGCCCCGTCCGATACGCAGTATTTT. The full variable domain, with the rest looked up from reference TRBV2 and TRBJ2-3, is EPEVTQTPSHQVTQMGQEVILRCVPISNHLYFYWYRQILGQKVEFLVSFYNNEISEKSEIFDDQFSVERPDGSNFTLKIRSTKLEDSAMYFCASTPAPSDTQYFGPGTRLTVL.

A note on this clone: Other DNA sequences in the sample encode the same CDR3. The chain combines TRBV10-3 with TRBJ2-1; D perhaps matches TRBD2 (6 bases). The CDR3 loop spans 13 amino acids. Germline V lookup: CDR1 ENHRY, CDR2 SYGVKD. Trimming pared 3 bases from V and 7 bases from J, leaving 10 bases between. Here the CDR3 DNA reads TGTGCCATCAGTGAACCGGGAGCGAATGAGCAGTTCTTC. Its translation is CAISEPGANEQFF.